The rows below give T cell receptor beta chains drawn from one sample of a study of blood T cell repertoires in COVID-19. Only in-frame clones appear in the TCRdb table, and some are missing; sequencing was by immunoSEQ multiplex PCR. This table holds roughly 150,000 clones, 75% to 80% found once. Source material: peripheral blood. The receptor set was obtained from an elderly woman with acute or convalescent COVID-19. The CDR3 runs from the conserved cysteine through the conserved F or W. D genes are given only for firm matches. Size tells how often a clone was seen (once, few, many) or the class of an expanded clone, and some rows leave it out.

J: TRBJ2-7; size: few; V: TRBV5-4; D: NA; DNA: TGTGCCAGCAACCGGGACTCAGGCGAGCAGTACTTC; CDR3: CASNRDSGEQYF
J: TRBJ2-3; size: NA; V: TRBV7-6; D: TRBD1; DNA: TGTGCCAGCAGCTTAGTCACAGGGGTTGTGAGCACAGATACGCAGTATTTT; CDR3: CASSLVTGVVSTDTQYF
J: TRBJ2-7; size: NA; V: TRBV19; D: TRBD1; DNA: TGTGCCAGTAGTCGGGACAGGGGTGCCCGCTACGAGCAGTACTTC; CDR3: CASSRDRGARYEQYF
J: TRBJ2-2; size: NA; V: TRBV5-1; D: NA; DNA: TGCGCCAGCAGCTTGGGACAGTCGAACACCGGGGAGCTGTTTTTT; CDR3: CASSLGQSNTGELFF
J: TRBJ1-2; size: NA; V: TRBV7-9; D: NA; DNA: TGTGCCAGCAGCTTACAGACAAATTATAATGGCTACACCTTC; CDR3: CASSLQTNYNGYTF
J: TRBJ2-1; size: NA; V: TRBV11-2; D: TRBD1; DNA: TGTGCCAGCAGCTTGGGGACAGGCGACAATGAGCAGTTCTTC; CDR3: CASSLGTGDNEQFF
J: TRBJ2-3; size: NA; V: TRBV2; D: NA; DNA: TGTGCCAGCAGTCCCTTGGATACGCAGTATTTT; CDR3: CASSPLDTQYF
J: TRBJ2-7; size: NA; V: TRBV6-5; D: TRBD1; DNA: TGTGCCAGCAGTCCCGGACAGGGAACTACCTACGAGCAGTACTTC; CDR3: CASSPGQGTTYEQYF
J: TRBJ1-4; size: NA; V: TRBV2; D: NA; DNA: TGTGCCAGCAGTGTGGAGGCCAGCCTTGCAACTAATGAAAAACTGTTTTTT; CDR3: CASSVEASLATNEKLFF
J: TRBJ1-1; size: NA; V: TRBV11-2; D: NA; DNA: TGTGCCAGCAGCTTAGCGGGGGGGACACTATCTGAAGCTTTCTTT; CDR3: CASSLAGGTLSEAFF
J: TRBJ2-1; size: NA; V: TRBV28; D: NA; DNA: TGTGCCAGCAGTTTAGCGGGGATGCTATACAATGAGCAGTTCTTC; CDR3: CASSLAGMLYNEQFF
J: TRBJ2-7; size: NA; V: TRBV10-3; D: NA; DNA: TGTGCCATCAGTGAGTCGAGATCTAGTAGCTACGAGCAGTACTTC; CDR3: CAISESRSSSYEQYF
J: TRBJ1-2; size: NA; V: TRBV29-1; D: TRBD1; DNA: TGCAGCGTCTCGGGACAGGGGGTCTATGGCTACACCTTC; CDR3: CSVSGQGVYGYTF
J: TRBJ2-5; size: NA; V: TRBV6-4; D: TRBD1; DNA: TGTGCCAGCAGTGAGAGAGTTGGGACAGGTCAAGAGACCCAGTACTTC; CDR3: CASSERVGTGQETQYF
J: TRBJ2-7; size: few; V: TRBV29-1; D: TRBD1; DNA: TGCAGCGTTGTCGGGACAGGGGGAAGCGGGAGTGCCTACGAGCAGTACTTC; CDR3: CSVVGTGGSGSAYEQYF
J: TRBJ2-5; size: NA; V: TRBV14; D: NA; DNA: TGTGCCAGCAGCCAGGGGGCCGGGGAGACCCAGTACTTC; CDR3: CASSQGAGETQYF
J: TRBJ1-1; size: NA; V: TRBV18; D: NA; DNA: TGTGCCAGCTCACCAGGACAAGCCGAAGCTTTCTTT; CDR3: CASSPGQAEAFF
J: TRBJ2-7; size: NA; V: TRBV7-6; D: TRBD2; DNA: TGTGCCAGCAGCTTGGGGGCTAGCGGGGCCTACGAGCAGTACTTC; CDR3: CASSLGASGAYEQYF
J: TRBJ1-6; size: NA; V: TRBV11-2; D: TRBD1; DNA: TGTGCCAGCAGCCCGAGACAGGGGGTTTCACCCCTCCACTTT; CDR3: CASSPRQGVSPLHF
J: TRBJ1-3; size: NA; V: TRBV3-1/TRBV3-2; D: NA; DNA: TGTGCCAGCAGCCAAGAGGCAGGGAGAAACACCATATATTTT; CDR3: CASSQEAGRNTIYF
J: TRBJ2-5; size: few; V: TRBV29-1; D: TRBD1; DNA: TGCAGCGTTGAGGGGACAGGCGTTTCCCAAGAGACCCAGTACTTC; CDR3: CSVEGTGVSQETQYF
J: TRBJ2-2; size: NA; V: TRBV6-6; D: TRBD2; DNA: TGTGCCAGCAGTTACCCTACTAGCGGGGGAGGCCGGGAGCTGTTTTTT; CDR3: CASSYPTSGGGRELFF
J: TRBJ1-2; size: NA; V: TRBV4-1; D: NA; DNA: TGCGCCAGCAGCCCCGGGGGTCTGACTAACTATGGCTACACCTTC; CDR3: CASSPGGLTNYGYTF
J: TRBJ2-3; size: NA; V: TRBV3-1/TRBV3-2; D: TRBD2; DNA: TGTGCCAGCAGCTCCATGAGGGGAGGGGGCACAGATACGCAGTATTTT; CDR3: CASSSMRGGGTDTQYF
J: TRBJ2-5; size: NA; V: TRBV19; D: NA; DNA: TGTGCCAGTAGTTCCCATGGAGAAGAGACCCAGTACTTC; CDR3: CASSSHGEETQYF
J: TRBJ1-2; size: NA; V: TRBV5-6; D: TRBD1; DNA: TGTGCCAGCAGCCTCCGGACAGGGTCTGGCTACACCTTC; CDR3: CASSLRTGSGYTF
J: TRBJ1-2; size: NA; V: TRBV6-5; D: TRBD1; DNA: TGTGCCAGCAGTTATACAGGGGGCAACTATGGCTACACCTTC; CDR3: CASSYTGGNYGYTF
J: TRBJ1-2; size: NA; V: TRBV7-2; D: NA; DNA: TGTGCCAGCAGCTCAGTGGGGGGAGAGAACTATGGCTACACCTTC; CDR3: CASSSVGGENYGYTF
J: TRBJ2-7; size: NA; V: TRBV6-1; D: TRBD2; DNA: TGTGCCAGCAGTGACAAGACTAGCGGTAGCTACGAGCAGTACTTC; CDR3: CASSDKTSGSYEQYF
J: TRBJ1-1; size: NA; V: TRBV5-4; D: TRBD1; DNA: TGTGCCAGCAGCCAGGACAGGATGAACACTGAAGCTTTCTTT; CDR3: CASSQDRMNTEAFF
J: TRBJ1-1; size: NA; V: TRBV7-9; D: NA; DNA: TGTGCCAGCAGCTTAGACACTATGAACACTGAAGCTTTCTTT; CDR3: CASSLDTMNTEAFF
J: TRBJ2-7; size: once; V: TRBV4-1; D: NA; DNA: TGCGCCAGCAGCCAAGACAGGGGTATAGGCTACGAGCAGTACTTC; CDR3: CASSQDRGIGYEQYF
J: TRBJ1-2; size: NA; V: TRBV5-1; D: NA; DNA: TGCGCCAGCAGCCCCGGACAGAGCTATGGCTACACCTTC; CDR3: CASSPGQSYGYTF
J: TRBJ1-4; size: NA; V: TRBV6-5; D: NA; DNA: TGTGCCAGCAGTTACTCCCAGGCAACTAATGAAAAACTGTTTTTT; CDR3: CASSYSQATNEKLFF
J: TRBJ2-6; size: NA; V: TRBV7-9; D: NA; DNA: TGTGCCAGCGGCTTGGGCAGCCTGAGCTCTGGGGCCAACGTCCTGACTTTC; CDR3: CASGLGSLSSGANVLTF
J: TRBJ1-2; size: NA; V: TRBV28; D: NA; DNA: TGTGCCAGCAGTTTGACATCTTATGGCTACACCTTC; CDR3: CASSLTSYGYTF
J: TRBJ2-5; size: NA; V: TRBV9; D: TRBD1; DNA: TGTGCCAGCAATGTACAGGGGGCAGGGGAGACCCAGTACTTC; CDR3: CASNVQGAGETQYF
J: TRBJ1-5; size: NA; V: TRBV2; D: TRBD1; DNA: TGTGCCAGCAGTGTCCGGGACAGGGGGACTCAGCCCCAGCATTTT; CDR3: CASSVRDRGTQPQHF
J: TRBJ1-2; size: NA; V: TRBV4-2; D: NA; DNA: TGTGCCAGCAGCCAAAACCGGGACATAAGTGGCTACACCTTC; CDR3: CASSQNRDISGYTF
J: TRBJ2-3; size: NA; V: TRBV5-1; D: TRBD2; DNA: TGCGCCAGCAGAGTTAGCGGGAGTTCGGCAGATACGCAGTATTTT; CDR3: CASRVSGSSADTQYF
J: TRBJ2-7; size: NA; V: TRBV10-2; D: NA; DNA: TGCGCCAGCAGTGTCAGGCAGGGTCCCTACGAGCAGTACTTC; CDR3: CASSVRQGPYEQYF
J: TRBJ2-7; size: NA; V: TRBV3-1/TRBV3-2; D: TRBD2; DNA: TGTGCCAGCAGCCATCCCATGGGGACTAGCGGTTACGAGCAGTACTTC; CDR3: CASSHPMGTSGYEQYF
J: TRBJ1-1; size: NA; V: TRBV6-5; D: TRBD1; DNA: TGTGCCAGCAGAAGACAGGGGCTGGACACTGAAGCTTTCTTT; CDR3: CASRRQGLDTEAFF
J: TRBJ2-6; size: NA; V: TRBV5-6; D: TRBD1; DNA: TGTGCCAGCGCCCTAGGGGGCGCTGGGGCCAACGTCCTGACTTTC; CDR3: CASALGGAGANVLTF
J: TRBJ2-7; size: NA; V: TRBV6-2/TRBV6-3; D: NA; DNA: TGTGCCAGCAGCCCCCCACGGGGGACCTACGAGCAGTACTTC; CDR3: CASSPPRGTYEQYF
J: TRBJ2-2; size: NA; V: TRBV6-6; D: TRBD1; DNA: TGTGCCAGCAGAAGGGGACAGGCCAGTACCGGGGAGCTGTTTTTT; CDR3: CASRRGQASTGELFF
J: TRBJ1-6; size: NA; V: TRBV9; D: NA; DNA: TGTGCCAGCTCCCGGGAAAGTGGTTCACCCCTCCACTTT; CDR3: CASSRESGSPLHF
J: TRBJ1-3; size: NA; V: TRBV7-9; D: TRBD1; DNA: TGTGCCAGCAGCTCCGGACAGGACTCTGGAAACACCATATATTTT; CDR3: CASSSGQDSGNTIYF
J: TRBJ2-5; size: NA; V: TRBV28; D: TRBD2; DNA: TGTGCCAGCAGTTCTGGGGGAGGGGTGACCCAGTACTTC; CDR3: CASSSGGGVTQYF
J: TRBJ1-2; size: NA; V: TRBV6-5; D: NA; DNA: TGTGCCAGCAACCCACAGGGATCCTATGGCTACACCTTC; CDR3: CASNPQGSYGYTF
J: TRBJ1-1; size: NA; V: TRBV5-1; D: TRBD1; DNA: TGCGCCAGCAGCCCCGGGACAGACCGCACTGAAGCTTTCTTT; CDR3: CASSPGTDRTEAFF